A selection of T cell receptor beta chains follows, all from one sample in a study of a mutant IDH1 vaccine in newly diagnosed glioma. Some clones are missing from TCRdb's copy, which holds only in-frame ones; the method was immunoSEQ multiplex PCR. The sample contains about 92,000 clones, about 80% of which appear only once. Sequenced material: PBMCs, taken from a glioma patient treated with radiotherapy, temozolomide or both. These receptor sequences come from a woman between 45 and 60 years old with glioma. CDR3s leave out the opening cysteine and the closing phenylalanine or tryptophan. The order of the fields is J gene, V gene, CDR3 protein.

TRBJ2-7,TRBV6-5,ASSRSGTGPLEQY
TRBJ2-7,TRBV6-5,ASSYRRVPSYEQY
TRBJ1-1,TRBV18,ASSPPGLGLITEAF
TRBJ2-7,TRBV28,ASSAQGRGVYEQY
TRBJ1-3,TRBV6-5,ASSRGGAGNTIY
TRBJ2-5,TRBV11-2,ASSLGGTAETQY
TRBJ2-3,TRBV2,ASSRSGVGSDTQY
TRBJ2-2,TRBV19,ASSGTANTGELF
TRBJ1-5,TRBV6-6,ASMVTGGNQPQH
TRBJ1-2,TRBV7-9,ASSTTTAFYGYT
TRBJ2-3,TRBV5-5,ASSKPTSGVTTDTQY
TRBJ1-1,TRBV5-4,ASSPGGGVNTEAF
TRBJ2-1,TRBV7-6,ASSSSLQGRQF
TRBJ2-3,TRBV5-1,ASSPTSGGTADTQY
TRBJ2-3,TRBV9,ASSVVAGFVGTDTQY
TRBJ2-5,TRBV2,ASSGLAGGPATQY
TRBJ1-6,TRBV13,ASSYYRGQRKSTNSPLH
TRBJ2-5,TRBV10-3,AISESGTGGGQETQY
TRBJ2-7,TRBV9,ASSSPGLAGAGAEQY
TRBJ2-2,TRBV7-9,ASSFTGTQNTGELF
TRBJ2-7,TRBV6-5,ASRPRDRAYEQY
TRBJ2-7,TRBV28,ASSLPLGQGHEQY
TRBJ1-1,TRBV7-3,ASIQSGGWTEAF
TRBJ2-2,TRBV5-1,ASSFSRGAVNTGELF
TRBJ1-3,TRBV10-3,AISESGIRSGNTIY
TRBJ2-1,TRBV4-1,ASSQDETGGYNEQF
TRBJ1-3,TRBV19,ASSYPENTIY
TRBJ1-4,TRBV11-2,ASSPTLDREKLF
TRBJ1-2,TRBV5-6,ASSLEDGLYGYT
TRBJ2-1,TRBV30,AWSTIEEGYDNEQF
TRBJ1-6,TRBV7-9,ASSGFLSNRLSGSPLH
TRBJ1-2,TRBV27,ASSVRVGYGYT
TRBJ2-2,TRBV7-2,ASSPRTSGENTGELF
TRBJ2-2,TRBV5-1,ATRTGLNTGELF
TRBJ2-1,TRBV7-2,ASSLGGGNEF
TRBJ2-3,TRBV7-8,ASSLAVAGGREDTQY
TRBJ1-1,TRBV14,ASSQGSRGGYAEAF
TRBJ1-1,TRBV5-1,ASNTGPNTEAF
TRBJ1-5,TRBV15,ATSRDKGQNQPQH
TRBJ2-7,TRBV6-6,ASSKPGGEQY
TRBJ1-1,TRBV7-9,ASSLGSPSHTEAF
TRBJ1-2,TRBV28,ASSPPRGSGYT
TRBJ2-3,TRBV27,ASSSTGGRTDTQY
TRBJ2-7,TRBV9,ASRTTDRGIDEQY
TRBJ1-5,TRBV11-2,ASGLGQGNQPQH